The source of this T cell receptor (beta chain) is a study of shared clonotypes between healthy human individuals. The study's findings and limits: Shared clonotypes across all four donors exceeded non-shared ones in generation probability.

TCRdb's copy holds only in-frame clones and misses some; the assay was immunoSEQ multiplex PCR. The sample includes about 1 million clones, around 82% of them seen just once. The CDR3 loop spans 15 amino acids. The V end was cut by 4 bases, the J end by 7 bases, with 20 bases between. Germline CDR1 SGHDT, CDR2 YYEEEE. Each sample came from a Caucasian adult donor living in Nashville, Tennessee. A word on this clone: What it binds is unknown.

The clonotype originates from a man aged 18-30 years in good health. Some clones in this sample may be carry-over from other donors' samples. The chain is built from TRBV5-6 and TRBJ1-1, with a weak D call TRBD1 (5 bases). The source material was memory CD4+ T cells from PBMCs. The subset denotes: CD45RA-negative fraction. The CDR3 region is CASSPTGHRAYEAFF. The CDR3, as DNA: TGTGCCAGCAGCCCTACCGGACATCGGGCTTATGAAGCTTTCTTT.